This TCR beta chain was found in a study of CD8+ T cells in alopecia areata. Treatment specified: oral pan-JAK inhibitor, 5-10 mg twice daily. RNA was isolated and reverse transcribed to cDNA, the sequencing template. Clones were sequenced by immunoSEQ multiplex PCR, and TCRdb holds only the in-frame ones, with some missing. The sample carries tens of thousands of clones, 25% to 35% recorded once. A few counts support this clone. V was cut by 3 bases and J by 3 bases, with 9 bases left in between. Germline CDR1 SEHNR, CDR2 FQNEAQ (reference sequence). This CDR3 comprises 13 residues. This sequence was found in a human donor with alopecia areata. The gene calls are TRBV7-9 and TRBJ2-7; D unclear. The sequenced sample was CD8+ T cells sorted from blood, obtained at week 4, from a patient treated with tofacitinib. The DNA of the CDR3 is TGTGCCAGCAGCTTGGGTGGGATCTACGAGCAGTACTTC. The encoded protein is CASSLGGIYEQYF.